The rows below give T cell receptor beta chains drawn from one sample of a study of blood T cell repertoires in COVID-19. The protocol was immunoSEQ multiplex PCR, while the TCRdb copy is restricted to in-frame clones and leaves out a portion. The table lists about 160,000 clones, about 86% of them singletons. The sequencing input was peripheral blood. Receptor source: a man between 65 and 79 years old with acute or convalescent COVID-19. CDR3s include the opening cysteine and the closing phenylalanine or tryptophan. Fields, in order: D gene, V gene, clone size, J gene, CDR3 DNA, CDR3 protein. The D gene is left open where the match is weak. Only part of the rows carry a size: once, few, many, or a class if the clone is expanded.

>TRBD1|TRBV7-9|once|TRBJ1-1
TGTGCCAGCAGTTCCCAGGGGGGTCCGAACACTGAAGCTTTCTTT
CASSSQGGPNTEAFF
>TRBD1|TRBV24-1|NA|TRBJ2-1
TGTGCCACCAGTGATGCGGACAGGGGAGGTGATGAGCAGTTCTTC
CATSDADRGGDEQFF
>NA|TRBV11-2|NA|TRBJ1-2
TGTGCCAGCACCTTAGAAAGGGGTCTGGGCTACACCTTC
CASTLERGLGYTF
>TRBD1|TRBV6-6|NA|TRBJ2-6
TGTGCCAGCAGTCAATGGACAGGCAGCTCTGGGGCCAACGTCCTGACTTTC
CASSQWTGSSGANVLTF
>NA|TRBV3-1/TRBV3-2|NA|TRBJ2-1
TGTGCCAGCAGCCAAGATCCGGTTTCGGGAAATGAGCAGTTCTTC
CASSQDPVSGNEQFF
>TRBD2|TRBV7-2|NA|TRBJ2-4
TGTGCCAGCAGCCCTGTAGCGGGAAAAAACATTCAGTACTTC
CASSPVAGKNIQYF
>TRBD1|TRBV7-2|NA|TRBJ2-2
TGTGCCAGCAGCTCCGGGACAGGGGCAAACACCGGGGAGCTGTTTTTT
CASSSGTGANTGELFF
>TRBD2|TRBV2|NA|TRBJ2-5
TGTGCCAGCAGCGTTCGGACTAGCGGGAGCGGGGAGACCCAGTACTTC
CASSVRTSGSGETQYF
>TRBD1|TRBV19|NA|TRBJ1-5
TGTGCCAGTAGTGCAACAGGGGTTGGAAATCAGCCCCAGCATTTT
CASSATGVGNQPQHF
>NA|TRBV5-5|NA|TRBJ1-1
TGTGCCAGCAGCCAAGGACAGCTGAACACTGAAGCTTTCTTT
CASSQGQLNTEAFF
>NA|TRBV10-3|NA|TRBJ1-1
TGTGCCATCGAAGACAGGCGGGCTACTGAAGCTTTCTTT
CAIEDRRATEAFF
>TRBD1|TRBV24-1|NA|TRBJ2-3
TGTGCCACCAGTGATCCCCCGACAGGGCTGGACACAGATACGCAGTATTTT
CATSDPPTGLDTDTQYF
>NA|TRBV2|NA|TRBJ2-7
TGTGCCAGCAATCCGAAAGTCAGTTACGAGCAGTACTTC
CASNPKVSYEQYF
>NA|TRBV27|NA|TRBJ1-1
TGTGCCAGCGGTAGGAGAAACACTGAAGCTTTCTTT
CASGRRNTEAFF
>NA|TRBV11-2|once|TRBJ2-7
TGTGCCAGCAGCCGGGGACTGATCGGATCCTACGAGCAGTACTTC
CASSRGLIGSYEQYF
>NA|TRBV7-8|NA|TRBJ2-4
TGTGCCAGCAGCCGAGACCGGGGGTCCGACATTCAGTACTTC
CASSRDRGSDIQYF
>NA|TRBV24-1|NA|TRBJ2-3
TGTGCCACCAGTGTAGAATCAGGGACAGATACGCAGTATTTT
CATSVESGTDTQYF
>NA|TRBV5-8|NA|TRBJ2-7
TGTGCCAGCAGCTTTGGCATACAACGCGAGCAGTACTTC
CASSFGIQREQYF
>NA|TRBV21-1|once|TRBJ1-5
TGTGCCAGCAGCAAAGGGGGACAGGGTTATCAGCCCCAGCATTTT
CASSKGGQGYQPQHF
>TRBD1|TRBV19|once|TRBJ1-1
TGTGCCAGTAGTTCACCGGACAGGGTAGCATCTGAAGCTTTCTTT
CASSSPDRVASEAFF
>TRBD1|TRBV3-1/TRBV3-2|NA|TRBJ2-1
TGTGCCAGCAGAGGGACAGGGAGTAATGAGCAGTTCTTC
CASRGTGSNEQFF
>TRBD1|TRBV28|few|TRBJ2-3
TGTGCCAGCAGTTTTGGGGCAGGGGGAACAGATACGCAGTATTTT
CASSFGAGGTDTQYF
>TRBD1|TRBV24-1|NA|TRBJ2-5
TGTGCCACCAGTGAGACAGGGTTAGAGACCCAGTACTTC
CATSETGLETQYF
>NA|TRBV5-4|NA|TRBJ2-5
TGTGCCAGCAGCGCGGACAGAGGAGAGACCCAGTACTTC
CASSADRGETQYF
>TRBD1|TRBV10-2|NA|TRBJ2-5
TGCGCCAGCAGTGAGCCGGGACAGGGAAAGGAGACCCAGTACTTC
CASSEPGQGKETQYF
>NA|TRBV9|NA|TRBJ1-2
TGTGCCAGCAGCGTAGCTGGCAGGGATGGGGGCTACACCTTC
CASSVAGRDGGYTF
>TRBD2|TRBV2|NA|TRBJ2-5
TGTGCCAGCAGTGAATCTAGCGGGAGGAGGGAGACCCAGTACTTC
CASSESSGRRETQYF
>TRBD2|TRBV24-1|NA|TRBJ2-5
TGTGCCACTTCAAAATGGACTAGCGGGTACCAAGAGACCCAGTACTTC
CATSKWTSGYQETQYF